The rows below give T cell receptor beta chains drawn from one sample of a study of blood T cells in healthy people across ages. TCRdb recomputed calls from the 5' RACE reads with MiXCR, one row per CDR3 protein. The sample shows 1.5 million to 2 million distinct CDR3 sequences, almost 35% of them seen only once. The sequencing sample was made of blood. All receptors come from a woman in her twenties or thirties in good health. Each CDR3 is given with its conserved first and last residue. A D gene is named only where the DNA matches it firmly. Clone size appears in some rows only: once, few, many, or a class for an expanded clone.

-	TRBV29-1	TRBJ2-3	13	TRBD1	TGCAGCGTTGAAGAAGGACAGGCCGCTACGCAGTATTTT	CSVEEGQAATQYF
many	TRBV4-1	TRBJ1-2	15	TRBD1	TGCGCCAGCAGCCAAGGGACAGGGCTTGCGGGAGGCTACACCTTC	CASSQGTGLAGGYTF
-	TRBV3-1	TRBJ2-1	14	-	TGTGCCAGCAGCCAGGCAGGCCTAGCCGATGAGCAGTTCTTC	CASSQAGLADEQFF
many	TRBV29-1	TRBJ2-1	12	-	TGCAGCGTTGAAGTGAAGAAGGCTGAGCAGTTCTTC	CSVEVKKAEQFF
few	TRBV20-1	TRBJ2-3	13	-	TGCAGTGCTAGGCTTGCAGGAACAGGTACGCAGTATTTT	CSARLAGTGTQYF
-	TRBV7-9	TRBJ2-3	16	-	TGTGCCAGCAGGAGACAGTTCCCTGTTGGCACAGATACGCAGTATTTT	CASRRQFPVGTDTQYF
-	TRBV7-9	TRBJ1-3	16	TRBD1	TGTGCCAGCAGGCCGGGACAGGGCATTTCTGGAAACACCATATATTTT	CASRPGQGISGNTIYF
many	TRBV20-1	TRBJ1-4	15	-	TGCAGTGCCCCCCCGGACGGCTCAACTAATGAAAAACTGTTTTTT	CSAPPDGSTNEKLFF
-	TRBV20-1	TRBJ1-5	20	TRBD1	TGCAGTGCTAGAGCTCCATATCTTATTACAGGGGGAACCTCCATTCAGCCCCAGCATTTT	CSARAPYLITGGTSIQPQHF
few	TRBV20-1	TRBJ2-4	16	TRBD2	TGCAGTGCTGTGGGTTCTAGCGGGGAGGTCAAAAACATTCAGTACTTC	CSAVGSSGEVKNIQYF
few	TRBV5-4	TRBJ2-3	16	-	TGTGCCAGCAGCTTCCGGATCTCCGGGAGAGCGGATACGCAGTATTTT	CASSFRISGRADTQYF
-	TRBV28	TRBJ1-5	18	-	TGTGCCAGCAGTTTAAGGAAACCGGGACACCTTAGCAATCAGCCCCAGCATTTT	CASSLRKPGHLSNQPQHF
-	TRBV29-1	TRBJ1-1	17	-	TGCAGCGTTGTTCCGGCTTCGCTCTCAGGGAAGGACACTGAAGCTTTCTTT	CSVVPASLSGKDTEAFF
-	TRBV20-1	TRBJ2-3	15	-	TGCAGTGCTAGCAGCGGTTCATGGGACACAGATACGCAGTATTTT	CSASSGSWDTDTQYF
many	TRBV4-2	TRBJ1-2	16	TRBD1	TGTGCCAGCAGCCAACCACCGACAGGGGGTGGCTATGGCTACACCTTC	CASSQPPTGGGYGYTF
once	TRBV29-1	TRBJ1-2	15	-	TGCAGCCTCACGGAGGGGTCGGAGAACAACTATGGCTACACCTTC	CSLTEGSENNYGYTF
few	TRBV20-1	TRBJ2-1	12	-	TGTATTCGGCGATGTGCGAACAATGAGCAGTTCTTC	CIRRCANNEQFF
few	TRBV5-1	TRBJ2-3	16	-	TGCGCCAGCAGCCAGCCGCCGGGACTCCGCACAGATACGCAGTATTTT	CASSQPPGLRTDTQYF
few	TRBV5-5	TRBJ2-6	18	TRBD1	TGTGCCAGCAGCGACGCCAACCGGGACAGCTCTGGGGCCAACGTCCTGACTTTC	CASSDANRDSSGANVLTF
-	TRBV9	TRBJ2-2	15	TRBD1	TGTGCCAGCAGCGGACAGGGGGGGTTTACCGGGGAGCTGTTTTTT	CASSGQGGFTGELFF
-	TRBV2	TRBJ1-1	18	-	TGTGCCAGCAGTGTTCCAACCATCCAGAGACAGTTGAACACTGAAGCTTTCTTT	CASSVPTIQRQLNTEAFF
few	TRBV7-2	TRBJ2-7	13	-	TGTGCCAGCAGCTTTCGGGACACCTACGAGCAGTACTTC	CASSFRDTYEQYF
few	TRBV5-1	TRBJ2-7	16	-	TGCGCCAGCAGCTTGGGGTGGGGCAGGGGAACGGGCGAGCAGTACTTC	CASSLGWGRGTGEQYF
-	TRBV4-1	TRBJ2-5	15	TRBD1	TGCGCCAGCAGCCAAGGGGACAGGGACCAAGAGACCCAGTACTTC	CASSQGDRDQETQYF
-	TRBV3-1	TRBJ2-5	20	TRBD2	TGTGCCAGCAGCCAAGATGAGATGGGACTAGCGGGGGGAGGTAAAGAGACCCAGTACTTC	CASSQDEMGLAGGGKETQYF
few	TRBV4-1	TRBJ2-1	16	-	TGCGCCAGCAGCCTGTTGGATGGGACTTTGGACAATGAGCAGTTCTTC	CASSLLDGTLDNEQFF
-	TRBV7-9	TRBJ2-1	15	TRBD1	TGTGCCAGCAGCCCGCAGGGGGCGAGTTGCAATGAGCAGTTCTTC	CASSPQGASCNEQFF
-	TRBV11-2	TRBJ2-7	14	-	TGTGCCAGCAGCTTAGGAATAGTCCCTACGACGCAGTACTTC	CASSLGIVPTTQYF
-	TRBV7-8	TRBJ2-7	15	-	TGTGCCAGCAGCTTATACCCTGGGGCAGGGGCCGAGCAGTACTTC	CASSLYPGAGAEQYF
-	TRBV19	TRBJ2-3	13	-	TGTGCCAGTAGTAGGCATAGCACAGATACGCAGTATTTT	CASSRHSTDTQYF
-	TRBV30	TRBJ2-7	11	TRBD1	TGTGCCTGGGGGGACAGCTACGAGCAGTACTTC	CAWGDSYEQYF
few	TRBV9	TRBJ2-3	13	-	TGTGCCAGCAGCGCCCCTAACACAGATACGCAGTATTTT	CASSAPNTDTQYF
-	TRBV28	TRBJ2-1	16	TRBD2	TGTGCCAGCAGTTTAACCGGGACTAGCCGACCCAATGAGCAGTTCTTC	CASSLTGTSRPNEQFF
-	TRBV7-2	TRBJ1-5	15	TRBD1	TGTGCCAGCAGCCGGAAGGGACAGAGCAATCAGCCCCAGCATTTT	CASSRKGQSNQPQHF
-	TRBV28	TRBJ2-7	17	TRBD2	TGTGCCAGCACAGGGACTAGCGGGAGGCGCAGCTCCTACGAGCAGTACTTC	CASTGTSGRRSSYEQYF
few	TRBV7-2	TRBJ2-7	20	TRBD1	TGTGCCAGCAGCTTCCCCCGAGTATGGATGGGACAGGGGGCTGGGGACGAGCAGTACTTC	CASSFPRVWMGQGAGDEQYF